This T cell receptor (beta chain) was captured by sequencing in a study of cytomegalovirus exposure and HLA in healthy donors. This CDR3 region has 13 residues. Germline V CDR1 and CDR2: SGHDN, FVKESK. V dropped 4 bases and J dropped 8 bases, with 12 bases sitting between them. PCR was performed using 60 Vbeta and 13 Jbeta primers. This table comes from immunoSEQ multiplex PCR, and its TCRdb copy is limited to in-frame clones, with some not included. The sample shows about 140,000 clones, 70% to 85% of them seen only once. On this clone itself: Its cognate antigen is unknown.

Study conclusions and caveats: There were under 200 TCR beta chains listed as cytomegalovirus-associated.

The sequence was collected from a male donor in good health and CMV-seronegative. Sequencing input: PBMCs. V and J are TRBV14 and TRBJ1-3; D gene uncertain. The DNA of the CDR3 is TGTGCCAGCAGCCCGCGAACACGGGACACCATATATTTT. Translation gives CASSPRTRDTIYF.